This TCR beta chain appears in the sequencing data of a study of Graves' ophthalmopathy and Graves' hyperthyroidism. Regarding this clonotype: What it recognizes is unknown.

The CDR3 length is 16 residues. V lost 0 bases to trimming and J lost 11 bases; unmatched junction nucleotides: 13. Per the germline V gene, CDR1 is ENHRY and CDR2 is SYGVKD. Overall study results and limits: Using a 13-signature model, the authors split ophthalmopathy from stable hyperthyroidism, with under 90% sensitivity and 65% to 82% specificity.

Hyperthyroidism patients, aged 18 to 65, were newly diagnosed, under 2 months' duration. The study amplified TCR beta CDR3 regions using RNA transcripts. An opening RT-PCR round employed HTBI primers and preceded a second-round multiplex PCR. TCRdb used MiXCR to reprocess the multiplex PCR reads, holding one entry per CDR3 protein. The data show around 1,200,000 distinct CDR3 sequences, about two fifths seen once. The V gene is TRBV10-3, the J gene TRBJ1-5; TRBD1 matches at 7 bases. The clonotype was recovered from an adult man with Graves' hyperthyroidism. Sequencing was done on a sample of peripheral blood or thyroid tissue (not recorded which). The CDR3 spells CAISESLPTGVRAQHF. The CDR3 bases are TGTGCCATCAGTGAGTCTTTACCCACAGGGGTCAGGGCCCAGCATTTT.